The 14 T cell receptor beta chains given below trace back to one sample, sequenced in a study of breast tumors, draining lymph nodes, adjacent tissues. TCRdb passed the multiplex PCR reads through MiXCR, listing each CDR3 protein once. The sample includes approximately 300,000 distinct CDR3 sequences, around 31% of them seen just once. Samples came from axillary lymph nodes draining the breast cancer. Sequences were obtained from axillary lymph node tissue. The receptors here all came from a female donor with breast cancer. Some clones in this sample may be carry-over from other donors' samples.

This rearrangement joins TRBV7-2 to TRBJ1-1, with D possibly TRBD1 on 6 matching bases. V shed 5 bases and J shed 1 base, with 11 bases lying between them. Germline values: CDR1 SGHTA, CDR2 FQGNSA. This CDR3 comprises 14 residues. In DNA, the CDR3 is TGTGCCAGCAGCCCGGGACATGCGAACACTGAAGCTTTCTTT. Translated: CASSPGHANTEAFF.

This clonotype was seen a few times. The chain recombines TRBV7-9 with TRBJ1-1, with D possibly being TRBD1 (6 bases). This CDR3 spans 14 amino acids. The germline gives CDR1 SEHNR, CDR2 FQNEAQ (reference sequence). Trimming cost V 9 bases and J 5 bases, with 19 bases left between them. This CDR3 is CASTGRRGNTEAFF. Written as DNA, the CDR3 is TGTGCCAGTACAGGGAGACGGGGGAATACTGAAGCTTTCTTT.

This clonotype was counted only a few times. The gene calls are TRBV6-1 and TRBJ2-5; TRBD1 matches at 9 bases. Trimming took 8 bases from V and 2 from J; bases not matched to a gene: 9. The CDR3 is 15 residues long. Germline-derived CDR1 and CDR2 are MNHNS and SASEGT. The chain's CDR3 is CASSPGTGIQETQYF. The CDR3 region has the DNA TGTGCCAGCTCCCCCGGGACAGGGATTCAAGAGACCCAGTACTTC.

This CDR3 reads CASRDRGRETQYF. CDR3 sequence (DNA): TGTGCCAGCAGGGACAGGGGCAGGGAGACCCAGTACTTC. The chain joins TRBV6-1 to TRBJ2-5, with TRBD1 identical over 9 bases. Germline V lookup: CDR1 MNHNS, CDR2 SASEGT. This CDR3 comprises 13 residues. Losses at the gene ends were 6 bases for V and 5 bases for J; bases not matched to a gene: 4.

A remark on this clonotype: A much larger clone differs from this one at a single base, so this may be a read error. Here the CDR3 omits its conserved ending phenylalanine or tryptophan, so a read error is the likely source. This rearrangement joins TRBV4-1 to TRBJ1-5; D is perhaps TRBD1 (5 bases). This CDR3 spans 13 amino acids. Germline V gene data show CDR1 as MGHRA and CDR2 as YSYEKL. Trimming pared 5 bases from V and 8 bases from J, leaving 13 bases between. DNA for the CDR3: TGCGCCAGCAGCGGGCAAGGGGCAGAGCCCCAGCATCTT. Translating gives CASSGQGAEPQHL.

This clonotype appeared many times. The CDR3 region is CSAFDGGNQPQHF. The CDR3 DNA follows: TGCAGTGCTTTTGACGGAGGCAATCAGCCCCAGCATTTT. The chain has TRBV20-1 and TRBJ1-5; D gene uncertain. The germline V gene encodes CDR1 DFQATT and CDR2 SNEGSKA (reference sequence). V lost 5 bases, J lost 2 bases, and 10 bases lay in between. The CDR3 totals 13 residues.

The rearrangement links TRBV6-1 to TRBJ2-7; maybe TRBD2 (6 bases). Germline assignment: CDR1 MNHNS and CDR2 SASEGT. The CDR3 runs 16 residues. CDR3 sequence (DNA): TGTGCTAGAGTGGGGATCGGCGGGATAAACTCCTACGAGCAGTACTTC. Its translation: CARVGIGGINSYEQYF.

This clonotype was detected ten times or more. The chain uses TRBV10-3 and TRBJ1-3; D is unresolved. Germline loops: CDR1 ENHRY, CDR2 SYGVKD. The CDR3 has 12 amino acids. V was pared by 10 bases and J by 1 base, with 8 bases between. The CDR3 DNA reads as TGTGCCACTGGAGATTCTGGAAACACCATATATTTT. Translation: CATGDSGNTIYF.

With respect to this clonotype: Possible read error: a much larger clone is one base away. The conserved final phenylalanine or tryptophan is absent from the CDR3, which likely points to a read error. V usage is TRBV12-5 and J usage is TRBJ2-7; the match to TRBD1 covers 8 bases. The CDR3 totals 14 residues. CDR1 and CDR2 (germline): LGHNT, FRNRAP. The CDR3 DNA reads as TGTGCCAGCAGACCTACAGGGGGTTTTGACGAGCAGTACCTC. This gives the protein CASRPTGGFDEQYL.

This clonotype showed up just a few times. The V call is TRBV5-1, the J call TRBJ2-1, with 8 nucleotides matching TRBD1. The germline V gene has CDR1 SGHRS and CDR2 YFSETQ. The ends lost 4 bases at V and 4 bases at J; junction bases unmatched: 7. The CDR3 spans 15 residues. This CDR3 is CASSPGQGNYNEQFF. CDR3 coding DNA: TGCGCCAGCAGCCCCGGACAGGGAAATTACAATGAGCAGTTCTTC. Filled out from reference TRBV5-1 and TRBJ2-1, the complete variable domain reads KAGVTQTPRYLIKTRGQQVTLSCSPISGHRSVSWYQQTPGQGLQFLFEYFSETQRNKGNFPGRFSGRQFSNSRSEMNVSTLELGDSALYLCASSPGQGNYNEQFFGPGTRLTVL.

In this sample, this clonotype turned up many times. This chain uses TRBV12-3 or TRBV12-4 with TRBJ2-1, with 10 bases matching TRBD2. This CDR3 is 15 amino acids long. With V trimmed by 8 bases and J by 1 base, 5 bases remained unmatched. CDR3 sequence reads: CASGTAGGSYNEQFF. In DNA, the CDR3 is TGTGCCAGCGGGACAGCGGGAGGGTCCTACAATGAGCAGTTCTTC.

Many counts were recorded for this clonotype. The chain combines TRBV7-9 with TRBJ1-3; no definite D call. Germline CDR1 SEHNR, CDR2 FQNEAQ (reference sequence). The CDR3 has 14 amino acids. Trimming shortened V by 1 base and J by 2 bases, and 6 bases separated the two germline ends. CDR3 in DNA: TGTGCCAGCAGCTTAGTAGGGCCTGGAAACACCATATATTTT. Protein product: CASSLVGPGNTIYF.

The chain employs TRBV27 and TRBJ1-5, with a possible D match to TRBD1 (6 bases). Trimming pared 6 bases from V and 7 bases from J, leaving 16 bases between. This CDR3 comprises 14 residues. CDR1 is MNHEY and CDR2 is SMNVEV in the germline V gene (reference sequence). CDR3 coding DNA: TGTGCCAGCAGCCGAACAGGGTCGGGCCAGCCCCAGCATTTT. This codes for CASSRTGSGQPQHF.

Note on this clonotype: It is likely a read error, because the conserved phenylalanine at the end of the CDR3 is missing. This chain connects TRBV20-1 to TRBJ1-2, with a weak D call TRBD1 (5 bases). CDR3 size: 15 residues. Trimming took 3 bases from V and 4 from J, leaving 18 bases between them. The germline V gene encodes CDR1 DFQATT and CDR2 SNEGSKA (reference sequence). The CDR3 loop is CSARGPRDGIYGYTL. CDR3 sequence (DNA): TGCAGTGCTAGGGGTCCCCGGGACGGGATCTATGGCTACACCCTC.